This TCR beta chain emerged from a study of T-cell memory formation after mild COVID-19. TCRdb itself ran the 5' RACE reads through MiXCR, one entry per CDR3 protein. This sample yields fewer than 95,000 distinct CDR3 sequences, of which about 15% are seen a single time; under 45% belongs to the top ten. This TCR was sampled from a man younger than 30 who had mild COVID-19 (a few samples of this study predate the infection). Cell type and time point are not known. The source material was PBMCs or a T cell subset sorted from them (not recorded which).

CDR3 DNA: TGCGCCAGCAGCGCAGGGGGCGCAGGCTACACCTTC. The encoded protein is CASSAGGAGYTF. The V gene is TRBV4-1, the J gene TRBJ1-2; 8 bases are a match to TRBD1. This CDR3 region has 12 residues. CDR1 MGHRA and CDR2 YSYEKL come from the germline V gene. Trimming took 5 bases from V and 8 from J; bases not matched to a gene: 4.